What follows are 29 T cell receptor beta chains derived from one specimen sequenced in a study of CD8 T cells in ankylosing spondylitis. TCRdb passed the 5' RACE reads through MiXCR, listing each CDR3 protein once. This table holds about 240,000 distinct CDR3 sequences, around 7.8% found once. What was sequenced was blood, either unsorted or a sorted T cell fraction (not recorded which). These receptors were collected from a male donor with ankylosing spondylitis or in good health (not recorded which).

The sample holds many counts of this clonotype. The chain recombines TRBV20-1 with TRBJ1-1; no definite D call. CDR3 length equals 12 residues. The germline CDR1 and CDR2 sequences are DFQATT and SNEGSKA (reference sequence). Trimming pared 6 bases from V and 3 bases from J, leaving 11 bases between. The CDR3 spells CSAGEYHTEAFF. The CDR3 nucleotides read TGCAGTGCGGGAGAGTACCACACTGAAGCTTTCTTT.

This clonotype came up many times. The genes are TRBV3-1 and TRBJ1-2; D gene ambiguous. Germline values: CDR1 LGHDT, CDR2 YNNKEL (reference sequence). V lost 0 bases, J lost 8 bases, and 13 bases lay in between. This CDR3 spans 14 amino acids. The CDR3 region has the DNA TGTGCCAGCAGCCAAGAGGGGATCAGTAAGGGCTACACCTTC. Translation: CASSQEGISKGYTF.

This clonotype was recorded many times. The chain has TRBV29-1 and TRBJ2-7, with TRBD1 matching over 9 bases. CDR1 is SQVTM and CDR2 is ANQGSEA in the germline V gene. The CDR3 totals 12 residues. The V segment lost 4 bases and the J segment 5 bases; nucleotides outside the gene matches: 3. CDR3 DNA: TGCAGCGTTGGCAGGACAGGGGACGAGCAGTACTTC. Translated: CSVGRTGDEQYF.

This clonotype occurred many times. V is TRBV5-1 and J is TRBJ1-2, with 8 bases fitting TRBD1. The V and J ends lost 3 bases and 3 bases, in that order; junction bases with no gene match: 1. Looked up from germline, CDR1 is SGHRS and CDR2 is YFSETQ. The CDR3 spans 13 residues. The CDR3 sequence: CASSSTGDYGYTF. DNA of the CDR3: TGCGCCAGCAGCTCGACAGGGGACTATGGCTACACCTTC.

This clonotype was observed at least ten times. The chain joins TRBV6-2 or TRBV6-3 to TRBJ1-5, with no clear D. CDR1 and CDR2 from the germline V gene are MNHEY and SVGEGT. V was shortened by 2 bases and J by 4 bases, with 6 bases between the two germline ends. The CDR3 length is 13 residues. The CDR3 protein is CASSYAENQPQHF. CDR3 nucleotide sequence: TGTGCCAGCAGTTACGCCGAGAATCAGCCCCAGCATTTT.

V gene TRBV7-2 combines with J gene TRBJ1-2; 7 bases are a match to TRBD1. This CDR3 has 14 amino acids. V was clipped by 4 bases and J by 4 bases; unmatched bases: 6. Germline assignment: CDR1 SGHTA and CDR2 FQGNSA. This CDR3 is CASSWRGHSYGYTF. The DNA of the CDR3 is TGTGCCAGCAGCTGGAGGGGGCACAGCTATGGCTACACCTTC.

Ten or more counts support this clonotype. This chain's CDR3 is CASRKRERETQYF. The CDR3 bases are TGTGCCAGCAGGAAGCGGGAGAGAGAGACCCAGTACTTC. V usage is TRBV6-1 and J usage is TRBJ2-5, with 8 nucleotides matching TRBD2. Germline-derived CDR1 and CDR2 are MNHNS and SASEGT. V shed 6 bases and J 4 bases; nucleotides not matched to a gene: 4. The CDR3 covers 13 residues.

In this sample, this clonotype turned up a few times. The V call is TRBV5-1, the J call TRBJ1-1, with D possibly TRBD1 on 5 matching bases. Trimming left V 1 base short and J 0 bases short, with 10 bases between. Germline CDR1 reads SGHRS; CDR2 reads YFSETQ. The CDR3 loop spans 15 amino acids. The CDR3 sequence is CASSLSAGLNTEAFF. Here the CDR3 DNA reads TGCGCCAGCAGCTTGTCTGCAGGGTTGAACACTGAAGCTTTCTTT.

This clonotype was counted at least ten times. V gene TRBV6-2 or TRBV6-3 combines with J gene TRBJ2-7; D may be TRBD1 (6 bases). Germline CDR1 reads MNHEY; CDR2 reads SVGEGT. The CDR3 totals 12 residues. V was cut by 2 bases and J by 5 bases, with 7 bases left in between. The CDR3 loop is CASSYGQNEQYF. The CDR3 DNA sequence: TGTGCCAGCAGTTACGGACAGAACGAGCAGTACTTC.

This clonotype appeared many times. J is TRBJ2-1 and V is TRBV12-3 or TRBV12-4; D is possibly TRBD2 (5 bases). This CDR3 spans 16 amino acids. With 5 bases removed from V and 7 bases from J, the gap between germline ends came to 21 bases. The CDR3 sequence: CASSPAQGSAHNEQFF. For the CDR3, the DNA is TGTGCCAGCAGTCCCGCCCAAGGGAGCGCCCATAATGAGCAGTTCTTC.

This clonotype has ten or more counts. V is TRBV20-1 and J is TRBJ1-5; the D gene is possibly TRBD1 (5 bases). Germline V CDR1 and CDR2: DFQATT, SNEGSKA (reference sequence). The V and J ends lost 1 base and 3 bases respectively, with 16 bases between them. The CDR3 runs 16 residues. The CDR3 sequence: CSARVETGTSNQPQHF. CDR3 DNA: TGCAGTGCTAGAGTGGAGACTGGGACGTCCAATCAGCCCCAGCATTTT.

This clonotype occurred many times. The rearrangement uses TRBV5-1 and TRBJ2-7, with a tentative D call TRBD1 (5 bases). The V end was cut by 0 bases, the J end by 6 bases, with 13 bases between. CDR3 length: 14 residues. Germline V CDR1 and CDR2: SGHRS, YFSETQ. The CDR3 DNA reads TGCGCCAGCAGCTTGGTAGTAGGGGTTGTCGAGCAGTACTTC. Its protein product is CASSLVVGVVEQYF.

At least ten counts were recorded for this clonotype. The J gene is TRBJ2-1, the V gene TRBV5-1; TRBD2 agrees at 8 bases. Germline V gene lookup returns CDR1 SGHRS and CDR2 YFSETQ. The junction had 6 bases not matched to a gene; V was cut back by 3 bases and J by 7 bases. The CDR3 sequence is 14 residues long. The CDR3 spells CASSSKTSGNEQFF. Written as DNA, the CDR3 is TGCGCCAGCAGCTCCAAAACTAGCGGTAATGAGCAGTTCTTC.

This clonotype was seen only a few times. V usage is TRBV4-3 and J usage is TRBJ2-2, with unresolved D. Trimming took off 3 bases at V and 7 bases at J, with 9 bases between the two ends. The CDR3 runs 13 residues. CDR1 and CDR2 from the germline V gene are LGHNA and YSLEER. The CDR3 sequence: CASSHALYGELFF. CDR3 in DNA: TGCGCCAGCAGCCATGCCCTCTACGGGGAGCTGTTTTTT.

In its sample, this clonotype was seen a few times. J is TRBJ2-3 and V is TRBV7-9; D remains unclear. CDR3 length equals 15 residues. Germline CDR1 is SEHNR and CDR2 is FQNEAQ (reference sequence). V was trimmed by 8 bases and J by 0 bases, leaving 15 bases between them. The DNA for the CDR3 is TGTGCCAGCTCACGGTCGTCAAGTAGCACAGATACGCAGTATTTT. Translated, it gives CASSRSSSSTDTQYF. The full variable domain, in which reference TRBV7-9 and TRBJ2-3 provide the parts outside the CDR3, is DTGVSQNPRHKITKRGQNVTFRCDPISEHNRLYWYRQTLGQGPEFLTYFQNEAQLEKSRLLSDRFSAERPKGSFSTLEIQRTEQGDSAMYLCASSRSSSSTDTQYFGPGTRLTVL.

This clonotype has a handful of counts. The chain uses TRBV12-3 or TRBV12-4 and TRBJ2-1; 8 bases fit TRBD1. V lost 5 bases, J lost 0 bases, and 6 bases stayed unmatched. The CDR3 covers 16 residues. The CDR3 nucleotides read TGTGCCAGCAGTCCCTCAGGGGGCCCCTCCTACAATGAGCAGTTCTTC. It specifies CASSPSGGPSYNEQFF.

This clonotype was seen repeatedly, ten times or more. Here the CDR3 DNA reads TGTGCCAGCAGCCAACGACAGGGACTTAACACCGGGGAGCTGTTTTTT. Amino acid sequence: CASSQRQGLNTGELFF. The chain has TRBV3-1 and TRBJ2-2; D may be TRBD1 (7 bases). V was cut by 2 bases and J by 2 bases, with 12 bases left in between. The CDR3 is made up of 16 amino acids. Germline V lookup: CDR1 LGHDT, CDR2 YNNKEL (reference sequence). Drawing the rest from reference TRBV3-1 and TRBJ2-2, the complete variable domain is DTAVSQTPKYLVTQMGNDKSIKCEQNLGHDTMYWYKQDSKKFLKIMFSYNNKELIINETVPNRFSPKSPDKAHLNLHINSLELGDSAVYFCASSQRQGLNTGELFFGEGSRLTVL.

CDR3 DNA sequence: TGCAGTGCTATCGGACAGGGCTCCTACGAGCAGTACTTC. It encodes CSAIGQGSYEQYF. V usage is TRBV20-1 and J usage is TRBJ2-7; 8 nucleotides line up with TRBD1. The CDR3 runs 13 residues. V was pared by 4 bases and J by 0 bases, with 2 bases of the junction left unmatched. Germline CDR1 and CDR2: DFQATT and SNEGSKA (reference sequence).

This clonotype was detected many times. The chain recombines TRBV20-1 with TRBJ2-7; D may be TRBD1 (5 bases). The CDR3 is 13 amino acids. CDR1 is DFQATT, CDR2 SNEGSKA, per germline (reference sequence). Trimming stripped 2 bases from V and 2 bases from J, with 10 bases between. In nucleotides, the CDR3 is TGCAGTGCTAGAAGTTCCAGGGCCTACGAGCAGTACTTC. This gives the protein CSARSSRAYEQYF.

On this clonotype itself: A read error may produce the germline difference seen at one junction end. J is TRBJ2-2 and V is TRBV7-7, with D perhaps TRBD2 (6 bases). The V gene's germline CDR1 is SSHAT and CDR2 FNYEAQ (reference sequence). The CDR3 covers 16 residues. CDR3 sequence: CASSLGRLVGTGELFF. The CDR3 DNA sequence: TGTGCTAGCAGCTTGGGGCGACTAGTCGGAACCGGGGAGCTGTTTTTT. Based on the CDR3 plus reference TRBV7-7 and TRBJ2-2, the full variable domain is GAGVSQSPRYKVTKRGQDVTLRCDPISSHATLYWYQQALGQGPEFLTYFNYEAQPDKSGLPSDRFSAERPEGSISTLTIQRTEQRDSAMYRCASSLGRLVGTGELFFGEGSRLTVL.

This clonotype was seen repeatedly, ten times or more. J is TRBJ2-2 and V is TRBV12-3 or TRBV12-4; D is unresolved. V was shortened by 2 bases and J by 6 bases, with 1 base between the two germline ends. The CDR3 contains 11 residues. The CDR3 sequence is CASSLPGELFF. The CDR3 DNA reads as TGTGCCAGCAGTTTACCCGGGGAGCTGTTTTTT.

This clonotype has ten or more counts. The rearrangement uses TRBV7-9 and TRBJ1-1; possibly TRBD1 for D (5 bases). Trimming removed 5 bases at V and 1 base at J, with 14 bases between. This CDR3 has 15 residues. Germline CDR1 is SEHNR and CDR2 is FQNEAQ (reference sequence). The CDR3 bases are TGTGCCAGCAGCCCACTCAACAGGAGGAACACTGAAGCTTTCTTT. This encodes CASSPLNRRNTEAFF.

This chain uses TRBV7-9 with TRBJ2-7; D ambiguous. Trimming stripped 5 bases from V and 5 bases from J, with 13 bases between. The germline V gene has CDR1 SEHNR and CDR2 FQNEAQ (reference sequence). This CDR3 contains 13 residues. CDR3 residues: CASSLRSLDEQYF. The CDR3 nucleotides are TGTGCCAGCAGCCTAAGATCTTTGGACGAGCAGTACTTC.

Many counts were recorded for this clonotype. The chain couples TRBV5-1 to TRBJ2-7; 7 bases fit TRBD1. With 4 bases clipped from V and 1 base from J, the junction kept 5 bases outside the gene matches. The CDR3 covers 14 residues. The V gene's germline CDR1 is SGHRS and CDR2 YFSETQ. The CDR3 loop reads CASSVDRRSYEQYF. The CDR3 nucleotides are TGCGCCAGCAGCGTGGACAGGCGGTCCTACGAGCAGTACTTC.

This clonotype has at least ten counts. The J gene is TRBJ2-2, the V gene TRBV12-3 or TRBV12-4; D is possibly TRBD1 (5 bases). Deletions cut 1 base from V and 7 bases from J, with 16 bases between. The CDR3 covers 16 residues. The CDR3 DNA reads TGTGCCAGCAGTTTAGGGGCCGCAGGGTCAGGCGGGGAGCTGTTTTTT. As protein: CASSLGAAGSGGELFF.

This clonotype was seen at least ten times. Mismatch with germline at one junction end may stem from a read error. The rearrangement joins TRBV5-1 to TRBJ2-3; D might be TRBD2 (5 bases). The germline CDR1 and CDR2 sequences are SGHRS and YFSETQ. The CDR3 has 13 residues. The chain's CDR3 is CASSRGGTDTQYF. CDR3 bases: TGTGCCAGCAGCCGGGGTGGCACAGATACGCAGTATTTT.

In this sample, this clonotype turned up many times. The V call is TRBV20-1, the J call TRBJ2-2; D uncertain. V lost 3 bases and J 9 bases, leaving 14 bases between the germline ends. The CDR3 covers 13 residues. From germline, CDR1 is DFQATT and CDR2 SNEGSKA (reference sequence). CDR3 bases: TGCAGTGCTAGGCGTCAGAGTACCCGGGAGCTGTTTTTT. Residues: CSARRQSTRELFF.

CDR3: CAISETTGAPRAPLHF. In DNA, the CDR3 is TGTGCCATCAGTGAGACAACAGGGGCCCCTCGGGCACCCCTCCACTTT. The gene calls are TRBV10-3 and TRBJ1-6; 7 bases match TRBD1. The CDR3 length is 16 residues. Looked up from germline, CDR1 is ENHRY and CDR2 is SYGVKD. With 2 bases clipped from V and 11 bases from J, the junction kept 12 bases outside the gene matches.

At least ten counts were recorded for this clonotype. This chain connects TRBV6-1 to TRBJ2-1; weak D call: TRBD2 (5 bases). This CDR3 has 14 amino acids. Germline CDR1 MNHNS, CDR2 SASEGT. Trimming took off 5 bases at V and 7 bases at J, with 15 bases between the two ends. In DNA, the CDR3 is TGTGCCAGCAGTCCGCGGGTAGCGAGGAATGAGCAGTTCTTC. Protein product: CASSPRVARNEQFF.